This T cell receptor beta chain is from a study of blood T cell repertoires in COVID-19. About the study: Spain, Italy and the United States supplied samples that represented acute and convalescent COVID-19. PBMCs, B-cell-depleted T cells, or T cells provided the cDNA or gDNA that made up the material.

The CDR3 is 15 amino acids. Germline lookup yields CDR1 SGHTA and CDR2 FQGTGA. The V end lost 1 base, the J end lost 7 bases, and 14 bases lay between the germline ends. Authors' analysis steps: By means of reference gene primer amplification, nucleated cell counts were estimated. Data came from immunoSEQ multiplex PCR; TCRdb stores just in-frame clones and leaves some out. The D gene and trimming were derived from the DNA, and the V and J assignments and clone size from that table. The sample contains about 160,000 clones, 92% of which appear only once. Seattle patients were enrolled during active infection and followed longitudinally.

This chain joins TRBV7-3 and TRBJ2-1, with D perhaps TRBD1 (6 bases). The specimen was peripheral blood. The receptor's source is a man aged 25 to 40 with COVID-19, enrolled during active disease. The CDR3 spells CASSLMGASLNEQFF. DNA for the CDR3: TGTGCCAGCAGCTTAATGGGGGCTAGCCTGAATGAGCAGTTCTTC.